This T cell receptor beta chain derives from a study of cytomegalovirus exposure and HLA in healthy donors. Regarding this clone: What it binds is not known.

Study outcomes and limitations: Several of the most significant clusters appeared, in a later analysis, to be linked to common viral pathogens.

The CDR3 is 13 residues long. Per germline, CDR1 SGHTA and CDR2 FQGNSA. Trimming removed 5 bases at V and 3 bases at J, with 8 bases between. PCR involved 60 Vbeta and 13 Jbeta primers. This table comes from immunoSEQ multiplex PCR, and its TCRdb copy is limited to in-frame clones, with some not included. The table lists approximately 100,000 clones, approximately 81% of them singletons. The rearrangement links TRBV7-2 to TRBJ1-5; D is unclear. The clonotype originates from a woman in her thirties in good health and CMV-seronegative. The sample comprised PBMCs. As DNA, the CDR3 is TGTGCCAGCAGCCGCGGTATCAATCAGCCCCAGCATTTT. It encodes CASSRGINQPQHF. The variable domain in full, completed from reference TRBV7-2 and TRBJ1-5, reads GAGVSQSPSNKVTEKGKDVELRCDPISGHTALYWYRQSLGQGLEFLIYFQGNSAPDKSGLPSDRFSAERTGGSVSTLTIQRTQQEDSAVYLCASSRGINQPQHFGDGTRLSIL.